Each of the 6 T cell receptor beta chains below was sequenced from the same sample in a study of T cells expressing NK-cell markers. Reanalyzing the 5' RACE reads, TCRdb keeps one entry per CDR3 protein, without DNA. This table holds fewer than 300,000 distinct CDR3 sequences. Material: blood T cells: a sorted CD56 or NKG2C T cell subset, CD4+ or CD8+ T cells, or bulk PBMC T cells (not recorded which). These receptors were obtained from a woman between 18 and 75 years old in good health.

This chain connects TRBV5-1 to TRBJ2-3. The germline V gene has CDR1 SGHRS and CDR2 YFSETQ. CDR3 length: 14 amino acids. Here the CDR3 reads CASSLDLFTDTQYF.

The rearrangement links TRBV7-2 to TRBJ1-1; the TRBD1 assignment by TCRdb is unverifiable without DNA. The CDR3 loop spans 16 amino acids. Germline values: CDR1 SGHTA, CDR2 FQGNSA. CDR3: CASSLPQGSMNTEAFF.

The chain joins TRBV5-1 to TRBJ2-5; the D call from TCRdb, TRBD2, cannot be confirmed without DNA. This CDR3 has 15 residues. In germline, CDR1 is SGHRS, CDR2 YFSETQ. Here the CDR3 reads CASSFLEGDQETQYF.

This chain uses TRBV18 with TRBJ2-1; lacking DNA, the TRBD2 call made by TCRdb goes unchecked. The CDR3 extends over 16 amino acids. Looked up from germline, CDR1 is KGHSH and CDR2 is LQKENI. CDR3 in amino acids: CASSPELAGSRGEQFF.

The rearrangement uses TRBV3-1 and TRBJ1-2. The V gene's germline CDR1 is LGHDT and CDR2 YNNKEL (reference sequence). The CDR3 has 13 residues. The CDR3 loop is CASSQRVNYGYTF.

This CDR3 is CASSLIPGNTEAFF. V usage is TRBV12-3 or TRBV12-4 and J usage is TRBJ1-1. The CDR3 spans 14 residues.